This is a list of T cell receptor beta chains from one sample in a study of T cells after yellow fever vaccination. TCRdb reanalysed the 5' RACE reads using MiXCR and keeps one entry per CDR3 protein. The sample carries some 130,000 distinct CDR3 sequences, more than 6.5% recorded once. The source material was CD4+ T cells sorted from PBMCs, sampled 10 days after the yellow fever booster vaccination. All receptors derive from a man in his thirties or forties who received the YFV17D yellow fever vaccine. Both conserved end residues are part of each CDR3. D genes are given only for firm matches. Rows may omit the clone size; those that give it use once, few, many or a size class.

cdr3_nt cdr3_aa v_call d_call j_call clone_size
TGTGCCAGCAGTTCGCGCTGGACTAGCGGTTTCTACGAGCAGTACTTC CASSSRWTSGFYEQYF TRBV28 TRBD2 TRBJ2-7 .
TGCAGCGCCGGGGGACTAGCGGGGAACACCGGGGAGCTGTTTTTT CSAGGLAGNTGELFF TRBV29-1 TRBD2 TRBJ2-2 many
TGTGCCAGCAGCTTGTCTGGCGGGAGCCCAGATACGCAGTATTTT CASSLSGGSPDTQYF TRBV7-2 TRBD2 TRBJ2-3 many
TGTGCCAGCAGCTCCAGGACTAGCGGGACCTTCCGCCAAGAGACCCAGTACTTC CASSSRTSGTFRQETQYF TRBV6-1 TRBD2 TRBJ2-5 many
TGTGCCAGCAAGAATCCGGGACTAGCGGGGAACACCGGGGAGCTGTTTTTT CASKNPGLAGNTGELFF TRBV6-1 TRBD2 TRBJ2-2 few
TGTGCCAGCAGCTCCTCTCACTCGGGGCTCATGAGTTACGAGCAGTACTTC CASSSSHSGLMSYEQYF TRBV7-6 . TRBJ2-7 many
TGCGCCAGCCGACTTACCACAGATACGCAGTATTTT CASRLTTDTQYF TRBV5-1 . TRBJ2-3 .
TGTGCCTGGAGTGTACAAGGGTCTACGCAGTATTTT CAWSVQGSTQYF TRBV30 . TRBJ2-3 few
TGTGCCAGCAGCTTACGGGACAGGGGTGTGGATACGCAGTATTTT CASSLRDRGVDTQYF TRBV7-2 TRBD1 TRBJ2-3 many
TGTGCCAGCAGTGGGGGACGGATCAACGAGCAGTACTTC CASSGGRINEQYF TRBV6-6 . TRBJ2-7 many
TGTGCCAGCAGCTTGAGGATTGGCCTAGCGGACTACAATGAGCAGTTCTTC CASSLRIGLADYNEQFF TRBV5-8 TRBD2 TRBJ2-1 many
TGTGCCAGCAACAAGGCCCTTCTCTCCGGTGAGCAGTTCTTC CASNKALLSGEQFF TRBV12-3/TRBV12-4 . TRBJ2-1 many
TGCGCCAGCAGCCTGACCGGGCCAGGGGATGAAAAACTGTTTTTT CASSLTGPGDEKLFF TRBV4-3 . TRBJ1-4 many
TGTGCCAGCAGTTTAGTCCAGGGTGCTACAGATACGCAGTATTTT CASSLVQGATDTQYF TRBV12-3/TRBV12-4 . TRBJ2-3 many
TGTGCCAGCATCACAGGGAACACCGGGGAGCTGTTTTTT CASITGNTGELFF TRBV12-3/TRBV12-4 . TRBJ2-2 many
TGTGCCAGCAGTGAAACGACCTATGAGCAGTTCTTC CASSETTYEQFF TRBV2 . TRBJ2-1 many
TGTGCCAGCAGCTTAAGAGGGGGGGATGTCTACGAGCAGTACTTC CASSLRGGDVYEQYF TRBV7-2 . TRBJ2-7 many
TGTGCCAGCACCACAGGGGGCACAGATACGCAGTATTTT CASTTGGTDTQYF TRBV7-2 TRBD1 TRBJ2-3 many
TGTGCCAGCAGCCAAGGGTCAGGGGTCGGAGCTGAAGCTTTCTTT CASSQGSGVGAEAFF TRBV3-1 . TRBJ1-1 many
TGTGCCAGCAGAATCACAGTAGGCTATGGCTACACCTTC CASRITVGYGYTF TRBV12-3/TRBV12-4 . TRBJ1-2 many
TGCGCCAGCAGGCCCCATCCACTAGCGGGAGGTTCCTACGAGCAGTACTTC CASRPHPLAGGSYEQYF TRBV5-1 TRBD2 TRBJ2-7 many
TGTGCCAGCAGCTTAGGCACGTCCAGGGCGGCAGATACGCAGTATTTT CASSLGTSRAADTQYF TRBV7-2 . TRBJ2-3 many